The clone carrying this T cell receptor (beta chain) showed up just a few times. This sample is part of a study of blood T cell repertoires in COVID-19. The germline CDR1 and CDR2 sequences are LGHNA and YNFKEQ. This CDR3 contains 15 residues. The ends were cut back, 5 bases at V and 0 bases at J, with 13 bases in the middle. Per the original data handling: Reference gene primer amplification gave estimated nucleated cell counts. Measured with immunoSEQ multiplex PCR; TCRdb has only the in-frame clones, and not every one. The DNA was the basis for D and trimming; V, J and clone size are from that table. The sample holds 55,000 to 75,000 clones, about 80% seen once.

The sample taken for sequencing was peripheral blood. The TCR sequence derives from a human donor in a cohort sampled during active COVID-19. The chain carries TRBV4-2 and TRBJ1-1, with D perhaps TRBD1 (6 bases). CDR3 in amino acids: CASSSYRDMNTEAFF. CDR3 in DNA: TGTGCCAGCAGCTCATACAGGGACATGAACACTGAAGCTTTCTTT.